The rows below give T cell receptor beta chains drawn from one sample of a study of response to subunit inactivated influenza vaccine. TCRdb redid the calling of the RT-PCR reads with MiXCR, one entry per CDR3 protein. Of hundreds of thousands of distinct CDR3 sequences in the sample, around 10% are singletons; the top ten hold 9.5% to 12%. These data also featured in a second study, about T cells expressing NK-cell markers.

Sample: PBMCs from blood, taken on the day of vaccination. All receptors come from a man between 50 and 59 years old who received an inactivated influenza vaccine. The CDR3 runs from the conserved cysteine through the conserved F or W. A D gene is named only where the DNA matches it firmly. Size is omitted from some rows. Given values are once, few, many or a class for expanded clones.

d_gene	j_gene	v_gene	abundance	CDR3aa	CDR3nt
TRBD1	TRBJ1-5	TRBV20-1	NA	CSARTGQHSNQPQHF	TGCAGTGCCCGGACAGGGCAACATAGCAATCAGCCCCAGCATTTT
NA	TRBJ2-7	TRBV11-2	few	CASTSGMVYEQYF	TGTGCCAGCACCTCGGGAATGGTATACGAGCAGTACTTC
TRBD1	TRBJ2-2	TRBV28	few	CALTKIDRGLTGELFF	TGTGCCTTAACCAAAATAGACAGGGGGCTCACCGGGGAGCTGTTTTTT
TRBD2	TRBJ2-1	TRBV15	few	CATSRVGGGGHEQFF	TGTGCCACCAGCAGAGTTGGCGGGGGGGGTCATGAGCAGTTCTTC
NA	TRBJ1-1	TRBV5-1	few	CASSLAQNTEAFF	TGCGCTAGCAGCTTGGCACAGAACACTGAAGCTTTCTTT
NA	TRBJ2-5	TRBV2	few	CASRTTRTQYF	TGTGCCAGCAGGACCACTAGGACCCAGTACTTC
TRBD1	TRBJ2-7	TRBV29-1	NA	CSVEELTGAEQYF	TGCAGCGTTGAAGAATTGACAGGGGCCGAGCAGTACTTC
TRBD2	TRBJ2-3	TRBV9	NA	CASSVEAGGPFADTQYF	TGTGCCAGCAGCGTAGAGGCGGGGGGGCCTTTCGCAGATACGCAGTATTTT
NA	TRBJ1-2	TRBV11-2	NA	CASSISGSAAGGYTF	TGTGCCAGCAGCATTAGTGGTTCAGCCGCCGGAGGCTACACCTTC
TRBD1	TRBJ2-7	TRBV25-1	many	CASSETGVVREQYF	TGTGCCAGCAGTGAAACAGGGGTAGTACGCGAGCAGTACTTC
NA	TRBJ2-5	TRBV5-1	NA	CASSLVGSVHQETQYF	TGCGCCAGCAGCTTGGTTGGGTCGGTACACCAAGAGACCCAGTACTTC
TRBD2	TRBJ2-2	TRBV11-1	NA	CASREGLAANTGELFF	TGTGCCAGCAGGGAGGGGCTAGCGGCTAACACCGGGGAGCTGTTTTTT
TRBD1	TRBJ2-4	TRBV3-1	NA	CASSQRQGFGKNIQYF	TGTGCCAGCAGCCAACGACAGGGGTTTGGCAAAAACATTCAGTACTTC
NA	TRBJ2-3	TRBV7-9	few	CASSSTASSTDTQYF	TGTGCCAGCAGCTCGACTGCTTCTAGCACAGATACGCAGTATTTT
TRBD2	TRBJ2-7	TRBV28	NA	CASSLPRLAGVLEQYF	TGTGCCAGCAGTTTACCCCGACTAGCGGGGGTCCTTGAGCAGTACTTC
TRBD2	TRBJ2-1	TRBV20-1	once	CSARDLAGDVSNEQFF	TGCAGTGCTAGAGATCTAGCGGGAGACGTAAGCAATGAGCAGTTCTTC
TRBD2	TRBJ2-7	TRBV20-1	few	CSAVALGLAGGTYEQYF	TGCAGTGCGGTTGCCCTCGGTCTAGCGGGAGGGACCTACGAGCAGTACTTC
NA	TRBJ2-7	TRBV20-1	few	CSARKVPHYEQYF	TGCAGTGCTAGGAAGGTTCCTCACTACGAGCAGTACTTC
NA	TRBJ2-2	TRBV20-1	few	CSALLGAYTGELFF	TGCAGTGCGCTCCTCGGGGCGTACACCGGGGAGCTGTTTTTT
NA	TRBJ2-5	TRBV3-1	few	CASSQPGLSQETQYF	TGTGCCAGCAGCCAACCGGGACTCTCTCAAGAGACCCAGTACTTC
NA	TRBJ2-6	TRBV5-1	NA	CASSQGLLSGANVLTF	TGCGCCAGCAGCCAGGGACTGCTCTCTGGGGCCAACGTCCTGACTTTC
TRBD1	TRBJ1-1	TRBV7-2	NA	CASSGDSEAFF	TGTGCCAGCAGCGGGGACAGTGAAGCTTTCTTT
TRBD1	TRBJ1-2	TRBV4-3	NA	CASSHLGQGGDGYTF	TGCGCCAGCAGCCACCTCGGACAGGGTGGCGATGGCTACACCTTC
TRBD1	TRBJ2-3	TRBV6-5	few	CASSYLRQGGPDTQYF	TGTGCCAGCAGTTACCTCCGACAGGGTGGTCCAGATACGCAGTATTTT
NA	TRBJ2-1	TRBV12-3/TRBV12-4	many	CASSRAGNEQFF	TGTGCCAGCAGTCGCGCAGGCAATGAGCAGTTCTTC
TRBD1	TRBJ2-7	TRBV19	NA	CASSLGAGTVPREQYF	TGTGCCAGTAGCTTGGGAGCCGGGACAGTTCCCCGCGAGCAGTACTTC
NA	TRBJ1-3	TRBV7-2	NA	CASSTTQGGSGNTIYF	TGTGCCAGCAGCACTACCCAAGGGGGCTCTGGAAACACCATATATTTT
NA	TRBJ1-1	TRBV12-3/TRBV12-4	few	CASSFGTLNTEAFF	TGTGCCAGCAGTTTCGGAACGTTGAACACTGAAGCTTTCTTT
NA	TRBJ1-1	TRBV19	NA	CASSIGGSTNTEAFF	TGTGCCAGTAGTATAGGGGGCAGTACTAACACTGAAGCTTTCTTT
TRBD2	TRBJ2-1	TRBV7-2	NA	CASSLVAGDTNEQFF	TGTGCCAGCAGCTTAGTGGCGGGAGACACTAATGAGCAGTTCTTC
NA	TRBJ1-1	TRBV25-1	NA	CASSETAVNTEAFF	TGTGCCAGCAGTGAAACAGCCGTGAACACTGAAGCTTTCTTT
TRBD1	TRBJ2-3	TRBV6-2/TRBV6-3	few	CASTWTGSSTDTQYF	TGTGCCAGCACGTGGACAGGGTCTAGCACAGATACGCAGTATTTT
NA	TRBJ2-1	TRBV20-1	many	CSAGYNEQFF	TGCAGTGCTGGATACAATGAGCAGTTCTTC
TRBD1	TRBJ1-2	TRBV20-1	few	CSAEDRGYGYTF	TGCAGTGCTGAGGACAGGGGCTATGGCTACACCTTC
TRBD1	TRBJ2-5	TRBV7-2	many	CASSLGQGGGETQYF	TGTGCCAGCAGCTTGGGACAGGGGGGTGGGGAGACCCAGTACTTC
TRBD1	TRBJ2-1	TRBV5-1	many	CASSLDSTGTLVVEQFF	TGCGCCAGCAGCTTGGATTCGACAGGGACGTTGGTGGTTGAGCAGTTCTTC
NA	TRBJ1-2	TRBV7-2	few	CASSALAGHLGYTF	TGTGCCAGCAGCGCCTTGGCCGGACACTTGGGCTACACCTTC
TRBD2	TRBJ2-5	TRBV7-2	few	CASSLGPGLGRETQYF	TGTGCCAGCAGCTTAGGCCCGGGACTAGGACGGGAGACCCAGTACTTC
NA	TRBJ2-3	TRBV11-2	few	CASSLSGPSFPDTQYF	TGTGCCAGCAGCTTATCCGGCCCCAGCTTTCCAGATACGCAGTATTTT
NA	TRBJ1-4	TRBV7-2	NA	CASSPNPRGTNEKLFF	TGTGCCAGCAGCCCTAACCCCAGAGGAACTAATGAAAAACTGTTTTTT
NA	TRBJ1-2	TRBV28	NA	CASSLSRSPGPLYGYTF	TGTGCCAGCAGTTTATCCCGAAGCCCGGGACCGCTTTATGGCTACACCTTC
NA	TRBJ2-1	TRBV5-1	NA	CASSLAAVSELRGEQFF	TGCGCCAGCAGCTTGGCCGCTGTATCTGAACTGAGGGGTGAGCAGTTCTTC
TRBD2	TRBJ2-2	TRBV7-9	few	CASSLTSDRHFAFF	TGTGCCAGCAGCTTAACTAGCGACCGACATTTTGCGTTTTTT
NA	TRBJ1-2	TRBV24-1	few	CATSDNSAGPGYTF	TGTGCCACCAGTGATAACTCGGCGGGGCCCGGCTACACCTTC
NA	TRBJ2-5	TRBV28	few	CASRWGGQETQYF	TGTGCCAGCAGATGGGGAGGACAAGAGACCCAGTACTTC